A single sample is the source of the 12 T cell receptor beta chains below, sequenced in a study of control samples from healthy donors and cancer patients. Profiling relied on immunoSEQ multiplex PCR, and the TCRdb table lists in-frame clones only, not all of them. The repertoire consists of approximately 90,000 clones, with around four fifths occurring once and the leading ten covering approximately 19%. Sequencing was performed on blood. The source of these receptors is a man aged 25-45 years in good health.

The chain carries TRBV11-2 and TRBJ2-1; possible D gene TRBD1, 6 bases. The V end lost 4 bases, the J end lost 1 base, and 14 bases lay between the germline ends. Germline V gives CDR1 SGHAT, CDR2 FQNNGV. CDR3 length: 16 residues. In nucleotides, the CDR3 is TGTGCCAGCAGCTCGCAGGGGTTTAGTTCCTACAATGAGCAGTTCTTC. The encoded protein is CASSSQGFSSYNEQFF.

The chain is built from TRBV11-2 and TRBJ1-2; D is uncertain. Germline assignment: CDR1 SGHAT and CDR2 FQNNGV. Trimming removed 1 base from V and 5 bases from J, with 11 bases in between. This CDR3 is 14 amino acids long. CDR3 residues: CASSLGGWEYGYTF. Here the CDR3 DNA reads TGTGCCAGCAGCTTAGGGGGTTGGGAATATGGCTACACCTTC.

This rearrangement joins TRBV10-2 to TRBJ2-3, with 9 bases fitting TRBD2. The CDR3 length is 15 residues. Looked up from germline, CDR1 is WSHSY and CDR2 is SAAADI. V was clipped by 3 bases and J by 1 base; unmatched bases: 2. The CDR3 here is CASSDPSGGTDTQYF. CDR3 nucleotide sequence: TGCGCCAGCAGTGATCCTAGCGGGGGCACAGATACGCAGTATTTT.

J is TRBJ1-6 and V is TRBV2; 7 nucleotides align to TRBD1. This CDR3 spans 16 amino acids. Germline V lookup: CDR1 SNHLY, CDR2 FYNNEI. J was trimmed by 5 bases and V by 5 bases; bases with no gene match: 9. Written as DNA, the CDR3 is TGTGCCAGCAGTAAAGAGGGACAGACTAATAATTCACCCCTCCACTTT. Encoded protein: CASSKEGQTNNSPLHF.

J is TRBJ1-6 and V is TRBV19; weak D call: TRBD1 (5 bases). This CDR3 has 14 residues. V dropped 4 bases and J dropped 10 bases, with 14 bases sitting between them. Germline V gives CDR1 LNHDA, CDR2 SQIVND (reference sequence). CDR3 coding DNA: TGTGCCAGTAGTAAACAGGCTGGGCGATCACCCCTCCACTTT. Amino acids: CASSKQAGRSPLHF.

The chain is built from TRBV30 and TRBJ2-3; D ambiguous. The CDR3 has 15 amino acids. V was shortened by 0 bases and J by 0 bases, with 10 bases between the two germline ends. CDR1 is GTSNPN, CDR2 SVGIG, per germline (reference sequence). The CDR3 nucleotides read TGTGCCTGGAGTGTAGCTACCGGCAGCACAGATACGCAGTATTTT. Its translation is CAWSVATGSTDTQYF. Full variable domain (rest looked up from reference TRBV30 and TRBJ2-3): SQTIHQWPATLVQPVGSPLSLECTVEGTSNPNLYWYRQAAGRGLQLLFYSVGIGQISSEVPQNLSASRPQDRQFILSSKKLLLSDSGFYLCAWSVATGSTDTQYFGPGTRLTVL.

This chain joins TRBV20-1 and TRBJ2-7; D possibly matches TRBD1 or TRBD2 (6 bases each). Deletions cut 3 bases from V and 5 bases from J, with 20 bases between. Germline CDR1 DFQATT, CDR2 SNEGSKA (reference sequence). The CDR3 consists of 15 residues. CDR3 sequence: CSASSWGAGTNEQYF. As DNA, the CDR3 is TGCAGTGCTAGTAGTTGGGGGGCAGGGACCAACGAGCAGTACTTC.

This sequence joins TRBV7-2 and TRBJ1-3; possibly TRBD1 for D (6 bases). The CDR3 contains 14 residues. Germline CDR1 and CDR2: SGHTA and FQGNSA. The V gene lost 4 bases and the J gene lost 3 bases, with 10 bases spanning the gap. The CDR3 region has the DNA TGTGCCAGCAGCTCACAGGGTGGTGGAAACACCATATATTTT. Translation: CASSSQGGGNTIYF.

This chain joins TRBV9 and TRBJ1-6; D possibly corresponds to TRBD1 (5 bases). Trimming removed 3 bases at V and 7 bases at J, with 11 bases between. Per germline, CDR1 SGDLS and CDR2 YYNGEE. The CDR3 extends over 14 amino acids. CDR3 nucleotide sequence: TGTGCCAGCAGCGCCCGACAGTCCAATTCACCCCTCCACTTT. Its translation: CASSARQSNSPLHF.

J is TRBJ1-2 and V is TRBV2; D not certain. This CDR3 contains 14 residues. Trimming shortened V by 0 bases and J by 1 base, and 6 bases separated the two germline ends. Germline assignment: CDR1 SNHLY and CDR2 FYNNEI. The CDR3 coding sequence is TGTGCCAGCAGTGAAGCGTTGTATAACTATGGCTACACCTTC. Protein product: CASSEALYNYGYTF.

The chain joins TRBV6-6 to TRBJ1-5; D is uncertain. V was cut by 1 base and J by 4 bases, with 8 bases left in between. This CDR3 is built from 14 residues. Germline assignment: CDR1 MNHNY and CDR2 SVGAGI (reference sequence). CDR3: CASSYYGWNQPQHF. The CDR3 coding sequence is TGTGCCAGCAGTTACTATGGGTGGAATCAGCCCCAGCATTTT.

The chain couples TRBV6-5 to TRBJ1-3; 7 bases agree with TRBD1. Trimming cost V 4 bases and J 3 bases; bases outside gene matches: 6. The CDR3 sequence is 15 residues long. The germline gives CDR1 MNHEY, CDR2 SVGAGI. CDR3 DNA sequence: TGTGCCAGCAGTTGGGGACAGAGTCGTGGAAACACCATATATTTT. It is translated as CASSWGQSRGNTIYF.